This T cell receptor (beta chain) comes out of a study of shared clonotypes between healthy human individuals. Study observations and caveats: Sorted-subset sequencing was shown by rarefaction to be incomplete despite large depth.

A word on this clone: Its specificity is not known.

V gave up 3 bases and J gave up 8 bases, with 10 bases separating them. The CDR3 spans 11 residues. Germline V gene sequence: CDR1 SQVTM, CDR2 ANQGSEA. Sequencing was performed with immunoSEQ multiplex PCR; in TCRdb, only in-frame clones are kept and a portion is missing. The data show about 2.2 million clones, about 92% seen once. In the naive CD8 group, cells lacked CD45RO and were positively selected for CCR7, so terminally differentiated effector memory CD45RA+ cells were left out. All participating donors were Caucasian adults from Nashville, Tennessee. The J gene is TRBJ1-2, the V gene TRBV29-1; D is undetermined. The sample was naive CD8+ T cells from PBMCs. This receptor was identified in a young man in good health. Some clones in this sample may be carry-over from other donors' samples. The CDR3 DNA reads TGCAGCGTTGAGGGGTTACTAGGCTACACCTTC. It encodes CSVEGLLGYTF.